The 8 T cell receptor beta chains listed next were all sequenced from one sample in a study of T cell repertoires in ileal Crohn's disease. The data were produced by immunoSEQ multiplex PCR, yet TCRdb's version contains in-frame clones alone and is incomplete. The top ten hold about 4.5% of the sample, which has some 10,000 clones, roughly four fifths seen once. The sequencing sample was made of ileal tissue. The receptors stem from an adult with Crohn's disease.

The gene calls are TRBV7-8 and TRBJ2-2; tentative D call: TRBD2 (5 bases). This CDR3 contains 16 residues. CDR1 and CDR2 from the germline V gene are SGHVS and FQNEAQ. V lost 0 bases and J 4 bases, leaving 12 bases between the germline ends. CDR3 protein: CASSLASGFGTGELFF. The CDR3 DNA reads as TGTGCCAGCAGCTTAGCGAGCGGTTTTGGCACCGGGGAGCTGTTTTTT.

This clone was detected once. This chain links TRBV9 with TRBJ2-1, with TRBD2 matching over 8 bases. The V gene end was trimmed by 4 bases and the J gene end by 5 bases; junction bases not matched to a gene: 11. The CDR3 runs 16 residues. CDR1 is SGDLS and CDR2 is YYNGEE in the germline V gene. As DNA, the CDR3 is TGTGCCAGCAGCCCAGTCGGTAGCGGGGCAAACAATGAGCAGTTCTTC. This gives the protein CASSPVGSGANNEQFF. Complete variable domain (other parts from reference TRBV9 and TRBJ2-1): DSGVTQTPKHLITATGQRVTLRCSPRSGDLSVYWYQQSLDQGLQFLIQYYNGEERAKGNILERFSAQQFPDLHSELNLSSLELGDSALYFCASSPVGSGANNEQFFGPGTRLTVL.

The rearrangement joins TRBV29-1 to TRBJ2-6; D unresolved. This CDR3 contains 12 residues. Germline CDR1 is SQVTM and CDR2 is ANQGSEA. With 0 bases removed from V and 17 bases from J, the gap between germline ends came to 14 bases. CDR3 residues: CSVEDHWQALTF. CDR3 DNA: TGCAGCGTTGAAGATCATTGGCAGGCCTTGACTTTC.

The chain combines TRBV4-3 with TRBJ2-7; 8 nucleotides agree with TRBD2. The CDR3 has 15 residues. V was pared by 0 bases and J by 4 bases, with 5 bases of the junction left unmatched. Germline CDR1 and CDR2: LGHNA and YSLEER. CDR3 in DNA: TGCGCCAGCAGCCAAGACCCCGGGGGGGTGTACGAGCAGTACTTC. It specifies CASSQDPGGVYEQYF.

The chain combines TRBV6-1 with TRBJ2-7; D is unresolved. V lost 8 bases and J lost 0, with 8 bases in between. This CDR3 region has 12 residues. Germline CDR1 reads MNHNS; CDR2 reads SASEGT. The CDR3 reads CASGTVSYEQYF. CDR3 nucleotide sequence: TGTGCCAGCGGAACAGTCTCCTACGAGCAGTACTTC.

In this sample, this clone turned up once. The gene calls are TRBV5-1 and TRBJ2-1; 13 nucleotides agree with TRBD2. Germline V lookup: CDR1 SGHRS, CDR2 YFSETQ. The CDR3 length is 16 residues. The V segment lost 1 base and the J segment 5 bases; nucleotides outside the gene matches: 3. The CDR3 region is CASSLRLAGGHNEQFF. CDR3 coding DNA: TGCGCCAGCAGCTTGCGACTAGCGGGGGGCCACAATGAGCAGTTCTTC.

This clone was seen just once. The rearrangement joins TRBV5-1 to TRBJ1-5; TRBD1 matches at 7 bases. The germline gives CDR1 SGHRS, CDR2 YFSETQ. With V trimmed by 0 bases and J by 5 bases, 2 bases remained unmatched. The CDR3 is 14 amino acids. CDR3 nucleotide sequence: TGCGCCAGCAGCTTGGACAGGGGCGATCAGCCCCAGCATTTT. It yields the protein CASSLDRGDQPQHF.

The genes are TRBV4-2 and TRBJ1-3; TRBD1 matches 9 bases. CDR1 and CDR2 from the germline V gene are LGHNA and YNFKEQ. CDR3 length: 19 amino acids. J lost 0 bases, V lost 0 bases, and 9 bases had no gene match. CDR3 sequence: CASSQDGTGIGASGNTIYF. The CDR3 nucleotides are TGTGCCAGCAGCCAAGACGGGACAGGGATAGGCGCCTCTGGAAACACCATATATTTT.